Ten or more counts support the clone carrying this TCR beta chain. Its target is not known. A second PCR, run for roughly 7 to 11 cycles, used a sample-barcoded 5' primer plus a J-beta primer mix. Each cDNA was tagged by a template-switch adaptor containing 12 random nucleotides. MiXCR was run by TCRdb on the 5' RACE reads, yielding one entry per CDR3 protein. This sample has some 1.5 million distinct CDR3 sequences; roughly 30% occur once, and the top ten carry over 7%. The record originates from a study of blood T cells in healthy people across ages. Whole-study findings and limits: Bulk PBMC profiling left naive and antigen-experienced comparisons inconclusive. Researchers report that TCR beta diversity correlated strongly with naive T cell percentage.

Those donating, healthy Caucasian individuals from Russia, were aged about 6 to 100. The CDR3 is 11 residues long. Germline V lookup: CDR1 SQVTM, CDR2 ANQGSEA. The V gene lost 3 bases and the J gene lost 4 bases, with 7 bases spanning the gap. This receptor was obtained from a woman in her 30s in good health. The chain has TRBV29-1 and TRBJ2-7; no clear D. Sequencing was done on a sample of blood. The CDR3 spells CSVEATYEQYF. The CDR3 coding sequence is TGCAGCGTTGAGGCAACATACGAGCAGTACTTC.